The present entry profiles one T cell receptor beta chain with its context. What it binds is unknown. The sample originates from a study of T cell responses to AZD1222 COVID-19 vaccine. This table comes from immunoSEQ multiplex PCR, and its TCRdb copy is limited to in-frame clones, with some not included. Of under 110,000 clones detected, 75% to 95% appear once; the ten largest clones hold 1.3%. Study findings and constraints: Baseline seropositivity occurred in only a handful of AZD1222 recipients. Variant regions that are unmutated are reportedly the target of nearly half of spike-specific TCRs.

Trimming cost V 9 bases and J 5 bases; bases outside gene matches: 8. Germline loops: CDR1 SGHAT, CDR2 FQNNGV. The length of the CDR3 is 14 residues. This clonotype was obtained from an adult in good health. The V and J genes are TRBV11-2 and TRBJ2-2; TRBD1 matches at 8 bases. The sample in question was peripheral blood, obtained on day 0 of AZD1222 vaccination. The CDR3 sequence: CASNQGARTGELFF. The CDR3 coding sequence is TGTGCCAGTAATCAGGGGGCAAGGACCGGGGAGCTGTTTTTT.